This TCR beta chain was found in a study of T-cell memory formation after mild COVID-19. The study, taken as a whole, reports: Pre-infection memory contained some responding clones, which suggested that cross-reactive memory had joined. The study found contracting CD4+ clones mainly in CM and EM and contracting CD8+ clones in EMRA. Contracting clones from day 15 to 85 showed balanced CD4/CD8; later expanders favored CD4+.

The table lists this clonotype with a few counts. Its target is not known. Each CDR3 protein is one row after TCRdb ran MiXCR on the 5' RACE reads. The sample holds about 190,000 distinct CDR3 sequences; around 19% are singletons and the top ten take roughly 2.4%. V shed 5 bases, J shed 2 bases, and the junction held 6 bases outside the gene matches. The CDR3 runs to 15 residues. Germline V gene data show CDR1 as SGHTA and CDR2 as FQGTGA. The TCR originated in an adult woman who had mild COVID-19 (a few samples of this study predate the infection). Cell type and time point are not known. V is TRBV7-3 and J is TRBJ1-1; 9 bases align to TRBD1. Material: PBMCs or a T cell subset sorted from them (not recorded which). CDR3 nucleotides: TGTGCCAGCAGCCCGGGACAGGGATTTAACACTGAAGCTTTCTTT. Its translation is CASSPGQGFNTEAFF.